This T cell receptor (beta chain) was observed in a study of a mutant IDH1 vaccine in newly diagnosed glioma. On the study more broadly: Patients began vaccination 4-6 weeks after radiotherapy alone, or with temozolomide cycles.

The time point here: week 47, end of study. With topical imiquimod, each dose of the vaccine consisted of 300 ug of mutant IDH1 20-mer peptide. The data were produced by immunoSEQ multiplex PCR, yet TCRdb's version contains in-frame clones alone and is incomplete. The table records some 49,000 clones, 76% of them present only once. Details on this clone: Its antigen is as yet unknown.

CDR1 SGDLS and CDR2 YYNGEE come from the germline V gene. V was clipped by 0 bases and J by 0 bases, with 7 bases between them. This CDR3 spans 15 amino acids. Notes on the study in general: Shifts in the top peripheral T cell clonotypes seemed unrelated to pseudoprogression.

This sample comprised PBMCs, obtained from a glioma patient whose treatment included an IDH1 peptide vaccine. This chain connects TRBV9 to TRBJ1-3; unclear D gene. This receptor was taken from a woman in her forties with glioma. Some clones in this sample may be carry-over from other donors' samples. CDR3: CASSVAAYSGNTIYF. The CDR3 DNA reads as TGTGCCAGCAGCGTAGCAGCTTACTCTGGAAACACCATATATTTT.